The 17 T cell receptor beta chains listed next were all sequenced from one sample in a study of a mutant IDH1 vaccine in newly diagnosed glioma. Time point reported: week 47, end of study. Each vaccine dose was 300 ug of mutant IDH1 20-mer peptide, with topical imiquimod. Which antigens these TCRs recognize remains unknown. Some clones are missing from TCRdb's copy, which holds only in-frame ones; the method was immunoSEQ multiplex PCR. The repertoire holds roughly 21,000 clones, with roughly 80% as singletons. The input for sequencing was PBMCs, taken from a glioma patient whose treatment included an IDH1 peptide vaccine. These receptors originate from a man aged 35 to 55 with glioma.

The chain couples TRBV7-2 to TRBJ2-5, with TRBD2 matching over 11 bases. The CDR3 is 14 residues long. The germline CDR1 and CDR2 sequences are SGHTA and FQGNSA. The junction had 4 bases not matched to a gene; V was cut back by 6 bases and J by 4 bases. The DNA of the CDR3 is TGTGCCAGCAGTCGAGGACTAGCGGGAGAGACCCAGTACTTC. This sequence encodes CASSRGLAGETQYF.

This chain links TRBV6-5 with TRBJ1-3, with D maybe TRBD1 (5 bases). The CDR3 totals 14 residues. V was shortened by 5 bases and J by 0 bases, with 8 bases between the two germline ends. Germline V gene lookup returns CDR1 MNHEY and CDR2 SVGAGI. CDR3 in DNA: TGTGCCAGCAGTACCGGGGCCTCTGGAAACACCATATATTTT. Translating gives CASSTGASGNTIYF.

V and J are TRBV2 and TRBJ1-2; D possibly corresponds to TRBD1 (5 bases). This CDR3 has 11 amino acids. V was trimmed by 11 bases and J by 4 bases, leaving 11 bases between them. Germline V gene lookup returns CDR1 SNHLY and CDR2 FYNNEI. DNA of the CDR3: TGTGCCCTTCAGGGCGGCTATGGCTACACCTTC. Its protein is CALQGGYGYTF. The variable domain in full, completed from reference TRBV2 and TRBJ1-2, reads EPEVTQTPSHQVTQMGQEVILRCVPISNHLYFYWYRQILGQKVEFLVSFYNNEISEKSEIFDDQFSVERPDGSNFTLKIRSTKLEDSAMYFCALQGGYGYTFGSGTRLTVV.

The chain recombines TRBV18 with TRBJ2-1; either TRBD1 or TRBD2 may supply D (5 bases each). The V and J ends lost 3 bases and 1 base respectively, with 13 bases between them. This CDR3 region has 16 residues. CDR1 KGHSH and CDR2 LQKENI come from the germline V gene. This chain's CDR3 is CASSPGLAMSYNEQFF. The CDR3, as DNA: TGTGCCAGCTCACCGGGGCTAGCAATGTCCTACAATGAGCAGTTCTTC. The full variable domain, with the rest looked up from reference TRBV18 and TRBJ2-1, is NAGVMQNPRHLVRRRGQEARLRCSPMKGHSHVYWYRQLPEEGLKFMVYLQKENIIDESGMPKERFSAEFPKEGPSILRIQQVVRGDSAAYFCASSPGLAMSYNEQFFGPGTRLTVL.

This chain joins TRBV12-1 and TRBJ1-5; the table gives TRBD1 as D, unverified against the DNA. TRBV12-1 is flagged as a pseudogene. CDR3 length: 15 residues. CDR3 loop: CASSRDRAGNQPQHF. The CDR3, as DNA: TGTGCCAGCAGCCGGGACAGGGCCGGCAATCAGCCCCAGCATTTT.

V usage is TRBV19 and J usage is TRBJ1-5; D call uncertain. Trimming took off 2 bases at V and 7 bases at J, with 12 bases between the two ends. Germline V CDR1 and CDR2: LNHDA, SQIVND (reference sequence). The CDR3 has 14 residues. CDR3 sequence (DNA): TGTGCCAGTAGTATATCCGGGTCGGGGCAGCCCCAGCATTTT. It translates to CASSISGSGQPQHF.

The chain links TRBV4-1 to TRBJ2-6; D ambiguous. The germline gives CDR1 MGHRA, CDR2 YSYEKL. This CDR3 is 17 amino acids long. V lost 5 bases and J 4 bases, leaving 18 bases between the germline ends. As DNA, the CDR3 is TGCGCCAGCAGCGCAACGGGTACTCGAAAGGGGGCCAACGTCCTGACTTTC. Its protein product is CASSATGTRKGANVLTF.

The CDR3 spells CASRPIDSQNYGYTF. The CDR3 nucleotides read TGTGCCAGCAGGCCAATCGACAGTCAGAACTATGGCTACACCTTC. The V call is TRBV6-1, the J call TRBJ1-2; tentatively, D is TRBD1 (5 bases). The CDR3 is made up of 15 amino acids. The V and J ends lost 6 bases and 2 bases respectively, with 16 bases between them. The germline V gene has CDR1 MNHNS and CDR2 SASEGT.

J is TRBJ2-2 and V is TRBV7-3; D not certain. Trimming removed 5 bases at V and 3 bases at J, with 7 bases between. This CDR3 has 13 amino acids. CDR1 SGHTA and CDR2 FQGTGA come from the germline V gene. The chain's CDR3 is CASSRQYTGELFF. CDR3 nucleotides: TGTGCCAGCAGCAGGCAGTACACCGGGGAGCTGTTTTTT.

The chain has TRBV7-9 and TRBJ2-7; TRBD1 agrees at 10 bases. The germline V gene encodes CDR1 SEHNR and CDR2 FQNEAQ (reference sequence). V trimming: 5 bases; J trimming: 6 bases; junction bases outside the gene matches: 4. CDR3 length: 13 residues. This CDR3 reads CASSRGQGLEQYF. The CDR3 coding sequence is TGTGCCAGCAGCAGGGGACAGGGGCTCGAGCAGTACTTC.

The sample holds a few counts of this clone. In DNA, the CDR3 is TGCGCCAGCAGTCAGCCGACTAGCGGGAGGGCCTGTGAGCAGTTCTTC. As protein: CASSQPTSGRACEQFF. This chain connects TRBV23-1 to TRBJ2-1, with 14 nucleotides matching TRBD2. TRBV23-1 carries the ORF label, with uncertain function. V lost 3 bases and J lost 9; bases outside the gene matches: 7. This CDR3 has 16 amino acids.

The chain recombines TRBV15 with TRBJ2-7, with D possibly called TRBD1 or TRBD2 (5 bases each). This CDR3 has 14 amino acids. Germline CDR1 is LNHNV and CDR2 is YYDKDF (reference sequence). V was cut by 3 bases and J by 6 bases, with 15 bases left in between. CDR3 in DNA: TGTGCCACCAGCAGCAGGGACCGATGGCGCGAGCAGTACTTC. Translated: CATSSRDRWREQYF.

This clone was counted a single time. The V and J genes are TRBV28 and TRBJ2-7, with 11 nucleotides matching TRBD1. The CDR3 covers 16 residues. V trimming: 5 bases; J trimming: 3 bases; junction bases outside the gene matches: 9. Germline CDR1 and CDR2: MDHEN and SYDVKM. The CDR3 sequence: CASSTTGTGGIYEQYF. CDR3 nucleotide sequence: TGTGCCAGCAGTACGACCGGGACAGGGGGAATCTACGAGCAGTACTTC.

V gene TRBV6-6 combines with J gene TRBJ2-3; TRBD2 agrees at 13 bases. Germline V gene sequence: CDR1 MNHNY, CDR2 SVGAGI (reference sequence). This CDR3 spans 15 amino acids. V shed 6 bases and J 5 bases; nucleotides not matched to a gene: 5. CDR3 region: CASRTSGRAGDTQYF. As DNA, the CDR3 is TGTGCCAGCAGAACTAGCGGGAGGGCCGGAGATACGCAGTATTTT.

This chain joins TRBV2 and TRBJ1-6; D not resolved. This CDR3 is 15 amino acids long. V was clipped by 6 bases and J by 8 bases, with 17 bases between them. Germline lookup yields CDR1 SNHLY and CDR2 FYNNEI. This chain's CDR3 is CASRQWATKDSPLHF. CDR3 sequence (DNA): TGTGCCAGCAGGCAATGGGCGACAAAGGATTCACCCCTCCACTTT.

This chain connects TRBV19 to TRBJ1-1; D possibly corresponds to TRBD1 (6 bases). CDR1 and CDR2 (germline): LNHDA, SQIVND (reference sequence). Trimming shortened V by 4 bases and J by 1 base, and 13 bases separated the two germline ends. The length of the CDR3 is 15 residues. The CDR3 DNA reads TGTGCCAGTAGTACCCAGACAGGAGCGAACACTGAAGCTTTCTTT. Translating it yields CASSTQTGANTEAFF.

The chain recombines TRBV4-2 with TRBJ2-3; weak D call: TRBD2 (5 bases). Per the germline V gene, CDR1 is LGHNA and CDR2 is YNFKEQ. This CDR3 spans 17 amino acids. V was clipped by 1 base and J by 1 base, with 15 bases between them. The CDR3 DNA sequence: TGTGCCAGCAGCCAAGCGGCGGCGGGTGCGGGCACAGATACGCAGTATTTT. It is translated as CASSQAAAGAGTDTQYF.